The rows below give T cell receptor beta chains drawn from one sample of a study of OX40 agonist ivuxolimab in advanced cancers. The method was immunoSEQ multiplex PCR; TCRdb's version includes in-frame clones alone and lacks a portion of them. The sample has about 32,000 clones, roughly 79% seen once; the top ten hold about a fifth. Sequenced material: CD4+ or CD8+ T cells sorted from blood, taken in a trial of the OX40 agonist ivuxolimab. The source is an adult with an advanced solid tumor such as melanoma, head and neck, liver or kidney cancer. CDR3s include the opening cysteine and the closing phenylalanine or tryptophan. A D gene is named only where the DNA matches it firmly. Size is stated for part of the rows, as once, few or many counts, or as a class when the clone is expanded.

V	size	D	length	J	CDR3	DNA
TRBV2	once	-	13	TRBJ1-4	CASSGRLNEKLFF	TGTGCCAGCAGCGGCAGGCTTAATGAAAAACTGTTTTTT
TRBV27	once	TRBD2	14	TRBJ2-1	CAAQTSGVGNEQFF	TGTGCCGCTCAGACTAGCGGAGTGGGGAATGAGCAGTTCTTC
TRBV5-1	-	TRBD1	15	TRBJ2-7	CASSWDRGSSYEQYF	TGCGCCAGCAGCTGGGACAGGGGTTCCTCCTACGAGCAGTACTTC
TRBV12-2	-	-	13	TRBJ2-5	CASRPPFRETQYF	TGTGCAAGTCGCCCCCCTTTCCGGGAGACCCAGTACTTC
TRBV19	-	-	13	TRBJ1-5	CASSIKREGPQHF	TGTGCCAGTAGTATAAAGAGGGAGGGGCCCCAGCATTTT
TRBV5-1	-	-	16	TRBJ2-1	CASSLAGAPSYNEQFF	TGCGCCAGCAGCTTAGCCGGGGCTCCATCTTACAATGAGCAGTTCTTC
TRBV6-5	-	TRBD1	13	TRBJ2-7	CASSPGQSLEQYF	TGTGCCAGCAGTCCGGGACAGTCCTTGGAGCAGTACTTC
TRBV28	-	-	15	TRBJ1-3	CASSLAGTSGNTIYF	TGTGCCAGCAGCCTAGCAGGGACTTCTGGAAACACCATATATTTT
TRBV7-4	-	-	14	TRBJ2-3	CASSLGEGPDTQYF	TGTGCCAGCAGCTTAGGAGAGGGGCCGGATACGCAGTATTTT
TRBV27	once	TRBD2	15	TRBJ2-3	CASSSQGLRTDTQYF	TGTGCCAGCAGTTCCCAGGGACTACGCACAGATACGCAGTATTTT
TRBV18	-	-	13	TRBJ1-5	CASSPRMSQPQHF	TGTGCCAGCTCACCACGGATGTCCCAGCCCCAGCATTTT
TRBV27	few	-	14	TRBJ1-5	CASSFRGGNQPQHF	TGTGCCAGCAGTTTCAGGGGAGGCAATCAGCCCCAGCATTTT
TRBV19	-	-	14	TRBJ1-4	CASSTILLNEKLFF	TGTGCCAGTAGTACCATCCTTCTAAATGAAAAACTGTTTTTT
TRBV27	-	TRBD2	15	TRBJ2-1	CASRRTSGSYNEQFF	TGTGCCAGCAGAAGGACTAGCGGGAGTTACAATGAGCAGTTCTTC
TRBV9	-	TRBD2	14	TRBJ2-7	CASSPASGRGEQYF	TGTGCCAGCAGCCCGGCTAGCGGGAGAGGCGAGCAGTACTTC
TRBV7-6	-	TRBD1	14	TRBJ1-1	CASSSGQGNTEAFF	TGTGCCAGCAGCTCCGGACAGGGTAACACTGAAGCTTTCTTT
TRBV2	-	-	14	TRBJ2-7	CASRGRQLAYEQYF	TGTGCCAGCAGGGGCCGACAGTTAGCCTACGAGCAGTACTTC
TRBV2	-	-	13	TRBJ2-7	CASRPLTAYEQYF	TGTGCCAGCAGACCCCTGACAGCTTACGAGCAGTACTTC
TRBV6-6	-	TRBD1	14	TRBJ1-4	CASSQQGGNEKLFF	TGTGCCAGCAGCCAACAGGGGGGGAATGAAAAACTGTTTTTT
TRBV11-2	-	-	16	TRBJ2-1	CASSPGWRGLGNEQFF	TGTGCCAGCAGCCCGGGATGGAGGGGGCTGGGGAATGAGCAGTTCTTC
TRBV6-1	-	-	13	TRBJ2-3	CASKEGSIDTQYF	TGTGCCAGCAAGGAGGGGTCGATAGATACGCAGTATTTT
TRBV29-1	-	-	12	TRBJ2-1	CSVEVRNNEQFF	TGCAGCGTTGAAGTACGAAACAATGAGCAGTTCTTC
TRBV30	-	-	14	TRBJ1-4	CAWRELRVPAKLFF	TGTGCCTGGCGAGAGTTGAGGGTCCCAGCAAAACTGTTTTTT
TRBV5-4	few	TRBD2	15	TRBJ2-5	CASSLESWGGETQYF	TGTGCCAGCAGCTTGGAGTCGTGGGGGGGGGAGACCCAGTACTTC
TRBV27	-	TRBD1	16	TRBJ2-2	CASSSTGVVGTGELFF	TGTGCCAGCAGTTCCACAGGGGTGGTCGGTACCGGGGAGCTGTTTTTT
TRBV6-5	few	TRBD1	15	TRBJ2-1	CASRPRQGGYNEQFF	TGTGCCAGCAGACCACGACAGGGTGGGTACAATGAGCAGTTCTTC
TRBV18	-	-	15	TRBJ2-1	CASSPSAAHYNEQFF	TGTGCCAGCTCACCATCGGCAGCTCACTACAATGAGCAGTTCTTC
TRBV6-5	-	-	12	TRBJ1-1	CASSLHSTEAFF	TGTGCCAGCAGCCTACATAGCACTGAAGCTTTCTTT
TRBV6-5	-	-	13	TRBJ2-7	CASSQGRNYEQYF	TGTGCCAGCAGTCAGGGGCGGAACTACGAGCAGTACTTC
TRBV5-1	-	-	13	TRBJ1-2	CASSLGQSYGYTF	TGCGCCAGCAGCTTGGGTCAGAGCTATGGCTACACCTTC
TRBV4-2	-	-	16	TRBJ2-5	CASSRERGSYAETQYF	TGTGCCAGCAGCCGGGAGAGGGGTAGCTACGCGGAGACCCAGTACTTC
TRBV5-6	-	TRBD2	14	TRBJ2-3	CASSRGGSTDTQYF	TGTGCCAGCAGCCGGGGGGGCAGCACAGATACGCAGTATTTT
TRBV19	-	-	15	TRBJ2-2	CASSFNSGPPGELFF	TGTGCCAGTAGTTTCAATAGTGGACCTCCCGGGGAGCTGTTTTTT
TRBV28	-	-	16	TRBJ2-3	CASSAPRQGGTDTQYF	TGTGCCAGCAGTGCACCGCGTCAGGGCGGCACAGATACGCAGTATTTT
TRBV6-6	-	TRBD2	15	TRBJ2-3	CASSWRRGGQDTQYF	TGTGCCAGCAGTTGGCGGCGGGGGGGCCAGGATACGCAGTATTTT
TRBV5-1	-	-	14	TRBJ2-3	CASSLSTAGDTQYF	TGCGCCAGCAGCTTGTCTACAGCGGGAGATACGCAGTATTTT
TRBV2	-	TRBD1	14	TRBJ2-5	CASSVGTVQETQYF	TGTGCCAGCAGTGTTGGGACAGTCCAAGAGACCCAGTACTTC
TRBV19	-	-	16	TRBJ2-2	CASSIDHDLNTGELFF	TGTGCCAGTAGTATAGATCATGACCTTAACACCGGGGAGCTGTTTTTT
TRBV5-1	-	-	14	TRBJ1-1	CASTRRQGGSEAFF	TGCGCCAGCACCCGGAGGCAGGGAGGATCTGAAGCTTTCTTT
TRBV27	once	-	14	TRBJ2-3	CASSKGGRPDTQYF	TGTGCCAGCAGTAAGGGGGGCCGTCCAGATACGCAGTATTTT
TRBV25-1	-	TRBD1	16	TRBJ1-6	CASSEPRDRENSPLHF	TGTGCCAGCAGTGAACCCCGGGACAGGGAGAATTCACCCCTCCACTTT
TRBV5-1	-	TRBD1	14	TRBJ1-2	CASSGQGITGGYTF	TGCGCCAGCAGCGGACAGGGGATTACAGGTGGCTACACCTTC
TRBV5-1	-	-	16	TRBJ2-1	CASSAGGGTSYNEQFF	TGCGCCAGCTCAGCAGGAGGGGGGACCTCCTACAATGAGCAGTTCTTC
TRBV28	-	TRBD2	16	TRBJ2-5	CASSLLLAGGAETQYF	TGTGCCAGCAGTTTGCTCCTAGCGGGAGGAGCGGAGACCCAGTACTTC
TRBV28	-	-	16	TRBJ2-3	CASSVAGALFTDTQYF	TGTGCCAGCAGCGTTGCGGGGGCCCTATTCACAGATACGCAGTATTTT
TRBV5-6	-	-	14	TRBJ1-1	CASSFSDRQTEAFF	TGTGCCAGCAGCTTTTCGGACCGACAAACTGAAGCTTTCTTT
TRBV28	-	-	15	TRBJ1-1	CASSHYLFEGPEAFF	TGTGCCAGCAGCCACTATTTATTCGAGGGTCCTGAAGCTTTCTTT
TRBV27	-	TRBD2	15	TRBJ2-2	CASSFRTSVTGELFF	TGTGCCAGCAGTTTCAGGACTAGCGTCACCGGGGAGCTGTTTTTT
TRBV6-5	once	-	14	TRBJ1-4	CASRLERANEKLFF	TGTGCCAGCAGGCTCGAGAGGGCCAATGAAAAACTGTTTTTT
TRBV6-5	-	TRBD2	15	TRBJ2-1	CASTRAAGGPSEQFF	TGTGCCAGCACCCGGGCGGCGGGAGGGCCCTCGGAGCAGTTCTTC
TRBV29-1	-	-	12	TRBJ2-1	CSTKGPRDEQFF	TGCAGCACCAAGGGACCCAGAGATGAGCAGTTCTTC
TRBV7-9	-	-	14	TRBJ2-6	CASRGGTGANVLTF	TGTGCCAGCAGAGGAGGTACTGGGGCCAACGTCCTGACTTTC
TRBV7-9	once	TRBD1	12	TRBJ1-5	CASSQGQGSQHF	TGTGCCAGCAGCCAGGGACAGGGCTCCCAGCATTTT
TRBV9	-	-	14	TRBJ1-3	CASSVEHTGNTIYF	TGTGCCAGCAGCGTAGAACACACAGGAAACACCATATATTTT
TRBV6-1	-	-	13	TRBJ1-5	CASSEASNQPQHF	TGTGCCAGCAGTGAAGCCAGCAATCAGCCCCAGCATTTT
TRBV5-1	-	-	15	TRBJ2-5	CASSWRAGTQETQYF	TGCGCCAGCAGCTGGCGGGCAGGGACCCAAGAGACCCAGTACTTC
TRBV2	-	-	15	TRBJ1-5	CASSEAGLTNQPQHF	TGTGCCAGCAGTGAAGCTGGACTGACCAATCAGCCCCAGCATTTT
TRBV6-6	-	-	15	TRBJ1-6	CASLPQGNSASPLHF	TGTGCCAGTTTACCACAGGGTAATTCGGCTTCACCCCTCCACTTT
TRBV6-5	-	TRBD1	14	TRBJ1-2	CATTGTGGRTGYTF	TGTGCCACTACAGGAACAGGGGGAAGGACCGGCTACACCTTC
TRBV19	-	-	11	TRBJ2-5	CASASEETQYF	TGTGCCAGTGCGTCTGAAGAGACCCAGTACTTC